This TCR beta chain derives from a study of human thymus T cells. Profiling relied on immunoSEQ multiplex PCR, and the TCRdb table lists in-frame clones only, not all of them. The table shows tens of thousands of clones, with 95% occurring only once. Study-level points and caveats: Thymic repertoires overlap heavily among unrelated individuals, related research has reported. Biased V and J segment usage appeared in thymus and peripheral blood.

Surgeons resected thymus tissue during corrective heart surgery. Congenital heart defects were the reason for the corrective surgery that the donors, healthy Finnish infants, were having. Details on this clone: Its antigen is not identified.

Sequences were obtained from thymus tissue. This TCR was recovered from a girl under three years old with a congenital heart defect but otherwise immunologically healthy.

As DNA, the CDR3 is TGTGCCAGCAGCTTAAGAGGCCGGTCCTCTGGAAACACCATATATTTT. Encoded protein: CASSLRGRSSGNTIYF. This chain links TRBV7-9 with TRBJ1-3, with D unresolved. V was clipped by 2 bases and J by 0 bases, with 11 bases between them. This CDR3 has 16 amino acids. Germline lookup yields CDR1 SEHNR and CDR2 FQNEAQ (reference sequence).